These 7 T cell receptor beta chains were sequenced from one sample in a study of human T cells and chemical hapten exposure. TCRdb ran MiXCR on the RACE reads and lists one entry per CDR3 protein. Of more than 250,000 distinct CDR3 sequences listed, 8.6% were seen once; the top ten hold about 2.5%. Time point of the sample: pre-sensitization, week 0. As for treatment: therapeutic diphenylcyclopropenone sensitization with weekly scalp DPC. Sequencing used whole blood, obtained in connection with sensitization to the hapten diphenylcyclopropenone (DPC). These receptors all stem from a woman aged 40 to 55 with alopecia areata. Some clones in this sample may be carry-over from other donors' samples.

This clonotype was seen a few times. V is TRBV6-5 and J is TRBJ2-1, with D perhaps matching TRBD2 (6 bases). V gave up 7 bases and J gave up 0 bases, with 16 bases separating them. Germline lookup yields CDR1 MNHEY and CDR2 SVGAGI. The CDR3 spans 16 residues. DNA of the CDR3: TGTGCCAGCACCTGGAGCGGGTCGAGCTCCTACAATGAGCAGTTCTTC. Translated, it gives CASTWSGSSSYNEQFF.

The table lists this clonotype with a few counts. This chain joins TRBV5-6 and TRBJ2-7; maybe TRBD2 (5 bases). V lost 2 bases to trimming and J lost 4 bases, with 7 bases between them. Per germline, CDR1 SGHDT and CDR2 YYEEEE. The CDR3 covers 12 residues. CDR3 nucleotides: TGTGCCAGCAGCTTTCCGGGATACGAGCAGTACTTC. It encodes CASSFPGYEQYF.

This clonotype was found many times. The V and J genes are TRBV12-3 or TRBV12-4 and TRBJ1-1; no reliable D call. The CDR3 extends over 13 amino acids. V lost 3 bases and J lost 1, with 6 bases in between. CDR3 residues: CASSLEKNTEAFF. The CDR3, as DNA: TGTGCCAGCAGTTTGGAAAAGAACACTGAAGCTTTCTTT.

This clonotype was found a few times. This CDR3 reads CASSENTDLEAFF. CDR3 DNA sequence: TGTGCCAGCAGTGAAAATACAGATCTTGAAGCTTTCTTT. The chain is built from TRBV6-1 and TRBJ1-1; D is unresolved. The CDR3 has 13 residues. The V gene lost 2 bases and the J gene lost 7 bases, with 11 bases spanning the gap. The germline CDR1 and CDR2 sequences are MNHNS and SASEGT.

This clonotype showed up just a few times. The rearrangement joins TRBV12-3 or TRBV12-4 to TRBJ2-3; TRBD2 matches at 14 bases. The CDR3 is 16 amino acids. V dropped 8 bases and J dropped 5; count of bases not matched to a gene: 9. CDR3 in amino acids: CASVFRGLAGVDTQYF. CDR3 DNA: TGTGCCAGCGTCTTTCGGGGACTAGCGGGAGTAGATACGCAGTATTTT.

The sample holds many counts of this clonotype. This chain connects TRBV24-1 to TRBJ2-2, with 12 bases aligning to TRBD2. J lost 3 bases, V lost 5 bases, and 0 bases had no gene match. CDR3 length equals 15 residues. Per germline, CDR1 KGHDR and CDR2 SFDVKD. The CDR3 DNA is TGTGCCACCAGTGGACTAGCGGGAGACACCGGGGAGCTGTTTTTT. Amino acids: CATSGLAGDTGELFF.

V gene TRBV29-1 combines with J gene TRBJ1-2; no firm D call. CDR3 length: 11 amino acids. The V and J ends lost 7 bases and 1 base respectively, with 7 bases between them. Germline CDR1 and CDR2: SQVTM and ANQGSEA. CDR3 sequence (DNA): TGCAGCGACGACAATAACTATGGCTACACCTTC. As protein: CSDDNNYGYTF.